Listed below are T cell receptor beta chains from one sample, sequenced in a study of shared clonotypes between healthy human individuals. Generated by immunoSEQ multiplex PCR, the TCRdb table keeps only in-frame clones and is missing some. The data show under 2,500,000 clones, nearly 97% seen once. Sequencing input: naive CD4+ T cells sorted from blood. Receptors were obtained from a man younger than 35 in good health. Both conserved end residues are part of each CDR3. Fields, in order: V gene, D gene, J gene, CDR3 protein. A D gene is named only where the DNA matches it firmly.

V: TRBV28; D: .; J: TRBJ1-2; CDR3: CASSLSDFYGYTF
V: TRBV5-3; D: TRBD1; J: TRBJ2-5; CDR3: CARSKDRGETQYF
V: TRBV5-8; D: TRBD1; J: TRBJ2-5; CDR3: CASSLLWDRQETQYF
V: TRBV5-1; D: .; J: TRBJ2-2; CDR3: CASSLVAQRFKGTGELFF
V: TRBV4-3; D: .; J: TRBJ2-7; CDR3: CASSQDGGSSYEQYF
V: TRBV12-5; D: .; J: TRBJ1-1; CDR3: CASGLGSRVGNTEAFF
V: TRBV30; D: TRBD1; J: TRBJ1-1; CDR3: CAWSPGGSTEAFF
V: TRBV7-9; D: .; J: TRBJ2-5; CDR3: CASSASGTETQYF
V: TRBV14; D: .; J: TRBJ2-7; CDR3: CASSQEPNRVATPYEQYF
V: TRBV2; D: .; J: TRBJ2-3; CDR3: CASSEQGSTDTQYF
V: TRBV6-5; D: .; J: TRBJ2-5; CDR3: CASSRGYQETQYF
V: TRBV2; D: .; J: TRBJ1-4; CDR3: CASSPPRTTNEKLFF
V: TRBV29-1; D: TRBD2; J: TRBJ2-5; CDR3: CSVGGTSAETQYF
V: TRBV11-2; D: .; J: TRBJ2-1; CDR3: CASSLELVKFF
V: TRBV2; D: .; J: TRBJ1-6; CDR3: CASSTGTLLHF
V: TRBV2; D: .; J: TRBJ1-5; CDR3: CASSPRDNSNQPQHF
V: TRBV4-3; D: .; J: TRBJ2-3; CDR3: CASSQGLPGTDTQYF
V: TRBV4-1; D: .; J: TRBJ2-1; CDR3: CASSRAESSYNEQFF
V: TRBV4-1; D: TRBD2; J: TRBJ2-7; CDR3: CASSQEPGTRGREQYF
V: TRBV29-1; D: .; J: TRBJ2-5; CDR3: CSVGGEETQYF
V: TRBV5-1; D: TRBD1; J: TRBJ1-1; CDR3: CASSLGAGQSTEAFF
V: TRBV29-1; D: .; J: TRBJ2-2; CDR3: CSVRDTGELFF
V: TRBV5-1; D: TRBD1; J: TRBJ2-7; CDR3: CASSLADRDAYEQYF
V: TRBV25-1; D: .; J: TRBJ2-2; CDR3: CASSELLDTGELFF
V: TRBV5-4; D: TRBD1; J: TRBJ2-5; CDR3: CASRADRYQETQYF
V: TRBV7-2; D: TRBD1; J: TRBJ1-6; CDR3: CASSLAGQGGSPLHF
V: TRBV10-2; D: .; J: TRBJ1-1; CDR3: CASRGDGNTEAFF
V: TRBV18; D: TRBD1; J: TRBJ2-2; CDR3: CASSPTGTGSGELFF
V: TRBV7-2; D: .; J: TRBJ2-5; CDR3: CASSLGVSETQYF
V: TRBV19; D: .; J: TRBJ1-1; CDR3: CASSMGTVLMNTEAFF
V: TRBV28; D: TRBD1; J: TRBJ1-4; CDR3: CASSLRQGGLEKLFF
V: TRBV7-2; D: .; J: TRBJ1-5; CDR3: CASSLTAGSNQPQHF
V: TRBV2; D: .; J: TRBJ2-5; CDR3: CASMEQPSPGAQYF
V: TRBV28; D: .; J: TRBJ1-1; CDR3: CASSSRQSEAFF
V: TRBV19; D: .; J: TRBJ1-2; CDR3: CASSIRVRTDIDGYTF
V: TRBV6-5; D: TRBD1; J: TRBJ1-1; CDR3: CASSYNRGRNTEAFF
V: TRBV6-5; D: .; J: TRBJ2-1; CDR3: CASSEDSTNEQFF
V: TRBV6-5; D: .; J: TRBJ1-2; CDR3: CASSYSWGEDYGYTF
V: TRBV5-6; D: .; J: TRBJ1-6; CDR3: CASSLDRGKNPPLHF
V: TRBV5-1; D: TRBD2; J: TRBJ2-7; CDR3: CASSLGPSGTYEQYF
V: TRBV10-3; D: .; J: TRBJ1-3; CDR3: CAVRDPALAGNTIYF
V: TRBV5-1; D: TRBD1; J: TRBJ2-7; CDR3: CASSLGGTGGTYEQYF
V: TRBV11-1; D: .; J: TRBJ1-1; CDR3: CASGEGGNTEAFF
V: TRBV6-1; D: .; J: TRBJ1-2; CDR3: CASSEGGRWGYTF
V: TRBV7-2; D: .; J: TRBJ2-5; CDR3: CASSLAGTQETQYF
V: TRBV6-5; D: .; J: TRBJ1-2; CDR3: CASSRLSTNYGYTF
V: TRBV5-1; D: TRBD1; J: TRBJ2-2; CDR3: CASSLALGTANTGELFF
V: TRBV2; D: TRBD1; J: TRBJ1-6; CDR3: CASSRQGYYNSPLHF
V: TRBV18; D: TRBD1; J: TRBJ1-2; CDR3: CASSPTGDYGYTF